This T cell receptor beta chain was identified during a study of blood T cell repertoires in COVID-19. Turning to the study itself: Acute-phase and convalescent COVID-19 samples originated in the United States, Italy and Spain. In each case, the material was cDNA or gDNA derived from T cells, B-cell-depleted T cells, or PBMCs.

The authors' processing: Estimation of nucleated cell counts relied on the amplification of reference gene primers. The repertoire was sequenced with immunoSEQ multiplex PCR; TCRdb's copy has only in-frame clones and lacks some. D and trimming were read from the DNA, whereas the V and J calls and clone size are those reported in that table. This table holds roughly 250,000 clones, approximately 81% found once. The ends were cut back, 6 bases at V and 11 bases at J, with 17 bases in the middle. CDR3 length equals 12 residues. Germline assignment: CDR1 KGHSH and CDR2 LQKENI. V and J are TRBV18 and TRBJ2-7, with a weak D call TRBD1 (6 bases). This sequence was found in an older woman with active or convalescent COVID-19. The sequenced material came from peripheral blood. The CDR3 here is CASSPEDSQKYF. The CDR3 DNA reads as TGTGCCAGCTCGCCGGAGGACAGTCAGAAGTACTTC. Full variable domain (rest looked up from reference TRBV18 and TRBJ2-7): NAGVMQNPRHLVRRRGQEARLRCSPMKGHSHVYWYRQLPEEGLKFMVYLQKENIIDESGMPKERFSAEFPKEGPSILRIQQVVRGDSAAYFCASSPEDSQKYFGPGTRLTVT.